Sequencing of this TCR beta chain was carried out in a study of blood T cell repertoires in COVID-19. The CDR3 has 15 amino acids. In germline, CDR1 is SNHLY, CDR2 FYNNEI. Trimming cost V 4 bases and J 3 bases, with 16 bases left between them. Using immunoSEQ multiplex PCR, the repertoire was profiled, and TCRdb retains in-frame clones only, with some absent. The sample yields a few hundred thousand clones, approximately 85% seen once. The origin of this receptor is a woman in her forties or fifties with acute or convalescent COVID-19. The chain has TRBV2 and TRBJ2-7, with a possible D match to TRBD2 (5 bases). The sample taken for sequencing was peripheral blood. The CDR3 sequence: CASSVGLARGYEQYF. The DNA for the CDR3 is TGTGCCAGCAGTGTAGGTCTAGCTAGAGGCTACGAGCAGTACTTC.